These 4 T cell receptor beta chains share one sample of origin, sequenced in a study of blood T cell repertoires in COVID-19. Sequencing was performed with immunoSEQ multiplex PCR; in TCRdb, only in-frame clones are kept and a portion is missing. The table records about 380,000 clones, about 88% of them present only once. The specimen was PBMCs or T cells enriched from blood (not recorded which). These receptors were taken from a woman aged 18-29 years who had recovered from COVID-19.

The chain joins TRBV4-1 to TRBJ2-1; 11 bases line up with TRBD2. The CDR3 consists of 16 residues. The germline CDR1 and CDR2 sequences are MGHRA and YSYEKL. V shed 5 bases and J 10 bases; nucleotides not matched to a gene: 13. This chain's CDR3 is CASSWGASGGSEEQFF. In DNA, the CDR3 is TGCGCCAGCAGCTGGGGCGCTAGCGGGGGGTCGGAGGAGCAGTTCTTC.

The rearrangement joins TRBV24-1 to TRBJ2-5; 10 nucleotides match TRBD1. CDR1 and CDR2 from the germline V gene are KGHDR and SFDVKD. J lost 5 bases, V lost 4 bases, and 6 bases had no gene match. This CDR3 is built from 15 residues. The CDR3 protein is CATSDPGTGEETQYF. CDR3 DNA: TGTGCCACCAGTGACCCCGGGACAGGGGAGGAGACCCAGTACTTC.

The chain carries TRBV9 and TRBJ1-2; a possible D gene is TRBD1 (6 bases). The CDR3 totals 16 residues. The germline V gene has CDR1 SGDLS and CDR2 YYNGEE. Trimming stripped 3 bases from V and 4 bases from J, with 19 bases between. In DNA form, the CDR3 reads TGTGCCAGCAGCGCCGGAATGGGGGGGCTAGGCTATGGCTACACCTTC. This translates into CASSAGMGGLGYGYTF.

This clone has just one count. The identical CDR3 is also encoded by other nucleotide sequences in the sample. This chain connects TRBV10-3 to TRBJ1-5; the match to TRBD1 covers 8 bases. V trimming: 0 bases; J trimming: 2 bases; junction bases outside the gene matches: 0. The CDR3 has 15 amino acids. Looked up from germline, CDR1 is ENHRY and CDR2 is SYGVKD. CDR3 amino acids: CAISESGQGNQPQHF. In DNA form, the CDR3 reads TGTGCCATCAGTGAGTCGGGACAGGGCAATCAGCCCCAGCATTTT.